A single T cell receptor beta chain is shown here with its context. Trimming shortened V by 4 bases and J by 5 bases, and 22 bases separated the two germline ends. Germline V gene data show CDR1 as SGDLS and CDR2 as YYNGEE. There are 17 residues in the CDR3. The sample originates from a study of T-cell reconstitution after alpha-beta-depleted transplantation in children. It was with unique molecular identifiers that the TCRbeta library was prepared. One entry per CDR3 protein, called by TCRdb with MiXCR from the PCR reads. The sample lists approximately 980,000 distinct CDR3 sequences; around 30% were seen once.

The sequence came from a boy younger than two who had a stem cell transplant for SCID, so the T cells may come from the graft donor. The chain has TRBV9 and TRBJ1-3, with D tentatively TRBD1 (5 bases). The sample in question was PBMCs, mostly from graft donor cells, obtained 360 days after TCRalphabeta/CD19-depleted stem cell transplant. The CDR3 spells CASSPHGALQLRNTIYF. The CDR3 nucleotides read TGTGCCAGCAGCCCTCATGGGGCCCTACAATTGCGAAACACCATATATTTT.